The entry below describes one TCR beta chain. This sample was taken from a study of T cell responses to AZD1222 COVID-19 vaccine. The repertoire was sequenced with immunoSEQ multiplex PCR; TCRdb's copy has only in-frame clones and lacks some. The sample includes approximately 130,000 clones, roughly 86% of them seen just once. Germline CDR1 reads SGHNT; CDR2 reads YYREEE (reference sequence). The CDR3 loop spans 15 amino acids. V was clipped by 4 bases and J by 10 bases; unmatched bases: 8. Sequencing used peripheral blood, obtained 28 days after the second AZD1222 dose. The sequence was obtained from an adult who received the AZD1222 COVID-19 vaccine. V gene TRBV5-4 combines with J gene TRBJ1-6; 10 bases align to TRBD1. In DNA, the CDR3 is TGTGCCAGCAGCGCGCGACAGGGGGCCGGGTCACCCCTCCACTTT. This sequence encodes CASSARQGAGSPLHF.